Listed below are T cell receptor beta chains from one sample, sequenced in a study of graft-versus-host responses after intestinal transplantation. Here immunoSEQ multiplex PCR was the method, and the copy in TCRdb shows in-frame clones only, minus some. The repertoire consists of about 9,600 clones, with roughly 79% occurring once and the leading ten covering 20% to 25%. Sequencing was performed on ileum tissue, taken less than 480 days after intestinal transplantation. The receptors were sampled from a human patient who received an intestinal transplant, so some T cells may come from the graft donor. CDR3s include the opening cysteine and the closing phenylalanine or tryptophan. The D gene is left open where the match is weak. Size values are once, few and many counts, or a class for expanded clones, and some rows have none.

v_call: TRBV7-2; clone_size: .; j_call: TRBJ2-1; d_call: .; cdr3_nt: TGTGCCAGCAGCGAGAGGGGCTACAATGAGCAGTTCTTC; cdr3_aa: CASSERGYNEQFF
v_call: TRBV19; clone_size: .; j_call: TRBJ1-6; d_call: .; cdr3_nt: TGTGCCAGTAGAACAGGTTGGAACGTGTATAATTCACCCCTCCACTTT; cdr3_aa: CASRTGWNVYNSPLHF
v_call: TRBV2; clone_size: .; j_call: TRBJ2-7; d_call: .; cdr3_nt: TGTGCCAGCAAGTCCCGAGTCCTCACCCCAAACTACGAGCAGTACTTC; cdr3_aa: CASKSRVLTPNYEQYF
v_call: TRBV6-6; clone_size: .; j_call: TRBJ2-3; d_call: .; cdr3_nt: TGTGCCAGCAGTTACGGGACACAACTAGGCACAGATACGCAGTATTTT; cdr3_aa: CASSYGTQLGTDTQYF
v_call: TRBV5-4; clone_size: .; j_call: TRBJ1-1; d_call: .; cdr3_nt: TGTGCCAGCAGCCCGCTGACCGACAGAATCACTGAAGCTTTCTTT; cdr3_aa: CASSPLTDRITEAFF
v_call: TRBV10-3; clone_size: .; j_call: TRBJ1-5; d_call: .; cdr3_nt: TGTGCCATCAGTGTAGGATTCAGCAATCAGCCCCAGCATTTT; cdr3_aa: CAISVGFSNQPQHF
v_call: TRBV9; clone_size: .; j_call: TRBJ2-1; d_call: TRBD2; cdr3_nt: TGTGCCAGCAAACCGGAAGCGGGGGGGCTGAATGAGCAGTTCTTC; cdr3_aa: CASKPEAGGLNEQFF
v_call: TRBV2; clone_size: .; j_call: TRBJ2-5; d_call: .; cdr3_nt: TGTGCCAGCAGTGAAGACCTCGGGAAGGCCGGGACCCAGTACTTC; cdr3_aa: CASSEDLGKAGTQYF
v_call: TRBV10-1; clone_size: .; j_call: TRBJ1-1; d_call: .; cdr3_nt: TGCGCCAGCAGACGGAACACTGAAGCTTTCTTT; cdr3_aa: CASRRNTEAFF
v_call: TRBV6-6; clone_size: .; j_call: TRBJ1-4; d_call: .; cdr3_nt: TGTGCCAGCAGTGACCCTTCAGCGGGCGAAAAACTGTTTTTT; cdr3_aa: CASSDPSAGEKLFF
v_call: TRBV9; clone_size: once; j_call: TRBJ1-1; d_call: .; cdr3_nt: TGTGCCAGCAGCGTAGATCCCTCCGGGATGAACACTGAAGCTTTCTTT; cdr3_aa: CASSVDPSGMNTEAFF
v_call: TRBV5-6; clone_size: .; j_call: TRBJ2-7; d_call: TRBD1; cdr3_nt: TGTGCCAGCAGCCCGGACAGGGGCCCAGAAGACTACGAGCAGTACTTC; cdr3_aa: CASSPDRGPEDYEQYF
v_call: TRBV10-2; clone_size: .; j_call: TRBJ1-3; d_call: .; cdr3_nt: TGCGCCAGCAGTCTTGGTTTCTCTGGAAACACCATATATTTT; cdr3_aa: CASSLGFSGNTIYF
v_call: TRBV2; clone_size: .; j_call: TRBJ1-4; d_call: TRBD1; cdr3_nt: TGTGCCAGCAGCCCAGGGACAGGGGGTTTTAGTGAAAAACTGTTTTTT; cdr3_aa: CASSPGTGGFSEKLFF
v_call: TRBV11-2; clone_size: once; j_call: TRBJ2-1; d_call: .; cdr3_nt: TGTGCCAGCAGCTTAGATGGGAATAGCGGCAATGAGCAGTTCTTC; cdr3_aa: CASSLDGNSGNEQFF
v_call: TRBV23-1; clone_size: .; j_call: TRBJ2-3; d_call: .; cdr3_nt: TGCGCCAGCAGTCAATCGGAAACGGGTCCCCGGACAGATACGCAGTATTTT; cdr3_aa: CASSQSETGPRTDTQYF
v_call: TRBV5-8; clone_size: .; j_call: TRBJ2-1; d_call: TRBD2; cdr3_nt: TGTGCCAGCAGCCCCCGACTAGCGGGGTCCTACAATGAGCAGTTCTTC; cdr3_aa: CASSPRLAGSYNEQFF
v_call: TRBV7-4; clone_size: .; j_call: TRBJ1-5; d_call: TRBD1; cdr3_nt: TGTGCCAGCAGCTCTCCGGGACAGACCTATCCCCCGATACGGCAGCCCCAGCATTTT; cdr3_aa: CASSSPGQTYPPIRQPQHF
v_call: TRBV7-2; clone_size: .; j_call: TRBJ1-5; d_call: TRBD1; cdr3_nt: TGTGCCAGCAGCCCCGGACAGGGGAATCAGCCCCAGCATTTT; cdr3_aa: CASSPGQGNQPQHF
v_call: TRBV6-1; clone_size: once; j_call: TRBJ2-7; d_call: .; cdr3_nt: TGTGCCAGCAGTGAACGACAGGCTACCTACGAGCAGTACTTC; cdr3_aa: CASSERQATYEQYF
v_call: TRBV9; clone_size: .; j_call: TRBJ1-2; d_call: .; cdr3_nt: TGTGCCAGCAGCGTAAGTCAGGGAGACTATGGCTACACCTTC; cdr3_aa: CASSVSQGDYGYTF
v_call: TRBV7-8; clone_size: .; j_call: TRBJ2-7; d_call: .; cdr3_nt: TGTGCCAGCAGCTTAGCGGGGGAGCAGTACTTC; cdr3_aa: CASSLAGEQYF
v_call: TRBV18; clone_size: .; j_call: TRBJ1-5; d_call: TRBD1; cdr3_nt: TGTGCCAGCTCACCCCGACAGGGCAGTGGCAATCAGCCCCAGCATTTT; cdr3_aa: CASSPRQGSGNQPQHF
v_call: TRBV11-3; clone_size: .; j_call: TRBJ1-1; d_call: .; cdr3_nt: TGTGCCAGCAGCTTAGCCCCACCTGCTGGGAAAGCTTTCTTT; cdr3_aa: CASSLAPPAGKAFF
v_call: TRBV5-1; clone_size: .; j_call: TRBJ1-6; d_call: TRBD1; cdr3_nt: TGCGCCAGCAACCCGGGACAGGGGAATTCACCCCTCCACTTT; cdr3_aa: CASNPGQGNSPLHF
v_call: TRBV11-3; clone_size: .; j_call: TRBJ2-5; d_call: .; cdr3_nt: TGTGCCAGCAGCTTGGATACGGGGCAAGAGACCCAGTACTTC; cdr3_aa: CASSLDTGQETQYF
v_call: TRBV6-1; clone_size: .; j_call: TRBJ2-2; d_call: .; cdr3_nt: TGTGCCAGCAGTGTCGGACTACCTGCAACCGGGGAGCTGTTTTTT; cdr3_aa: CASSVGLPATGELFF
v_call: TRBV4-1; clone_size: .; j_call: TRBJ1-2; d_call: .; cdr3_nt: TGCGCCAGCAGCCAAGCCCCCCTGGGGTGGGGAAAGGGCTACACCTTC; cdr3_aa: CASSQAPLGWGKGYTF
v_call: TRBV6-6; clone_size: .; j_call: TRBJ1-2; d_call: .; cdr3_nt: TGTGCCAGCAGGTCTAACTATGGCTACACCTTC; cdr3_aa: CASRSNYGYTF
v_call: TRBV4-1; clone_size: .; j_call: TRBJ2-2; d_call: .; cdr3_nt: TGCGCCAGCAGCCAAGCCCCGAACACCGGGGAGCTGTTTTTT; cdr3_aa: CASSQAPNTGELFF
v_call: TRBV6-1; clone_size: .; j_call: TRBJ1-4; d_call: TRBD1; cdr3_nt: TGTGCCAGCAGTGATCGAGGGGACAGGGCCAGTGGGGGTTCTAATGAAAAACTGTTTTTT; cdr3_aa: CASSDRGDRASGGSNEKLFF
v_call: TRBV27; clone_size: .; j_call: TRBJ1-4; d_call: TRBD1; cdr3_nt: TGTGCCAGTACCTCCGGGACAGGGAATGAAAAACTGTTTTTT; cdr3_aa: CASTSGTGNEKLFF
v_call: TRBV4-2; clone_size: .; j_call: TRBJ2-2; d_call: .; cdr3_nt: TGTGCCAGCAGCCCCCGAGGGGCCAGAGTCACCGGGGAGCTGTTTTTT; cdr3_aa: CASSPRGARVTGELFF
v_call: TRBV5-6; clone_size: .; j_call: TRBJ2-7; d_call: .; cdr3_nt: TGTGCCAGCAGCCCCCTCCTCAAGCCCTACGAGCAGTACTTC; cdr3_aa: CASSPLLKPYEQYF
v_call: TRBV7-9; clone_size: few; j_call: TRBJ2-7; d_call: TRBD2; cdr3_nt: TGTGCCAGCACCGGGGGGGGGTACGAGCAGTACTTC; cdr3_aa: CASTGGGYEQYF
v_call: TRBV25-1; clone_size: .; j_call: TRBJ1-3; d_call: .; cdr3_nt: TGTGCCAGCAGCAGCAGGGCCTACTCTGGAAACACCATATATTTT; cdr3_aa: CASSSRAYSGNTIYF
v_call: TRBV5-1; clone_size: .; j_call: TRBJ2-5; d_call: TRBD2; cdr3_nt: TGCGCCAGCAGCCCGCTGCCGGGGGGGGAAGAGACCCAGTACTTC; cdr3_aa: CASSPLPGGEETQYF
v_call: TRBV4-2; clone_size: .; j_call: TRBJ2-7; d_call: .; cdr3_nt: TGTGCCAGCAGTCGTGCGGTAGGGGCCGCTGCAAGGAACGAGCAGTACTTC; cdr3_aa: CASSRAVGAAARNEQYF
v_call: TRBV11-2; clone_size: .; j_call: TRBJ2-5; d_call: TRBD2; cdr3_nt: TGTGCCAGCAGCCCAGGAGGACTAGCGGGGTTCCAAGAGACCCAGTACTTC; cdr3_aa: CASSPGGLAGFQETQYF
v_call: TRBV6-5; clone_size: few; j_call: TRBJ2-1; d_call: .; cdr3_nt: TGTGCCAGCAGCCCCTCTGGGGGTCCGAACAATGAGCAGTTCTTC; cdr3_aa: CASSPSGGPNNEQFF
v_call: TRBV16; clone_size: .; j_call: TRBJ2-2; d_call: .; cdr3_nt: TGTGCCAGCAGCCAATCTGGACAGTACACCGGGGAGCTGTTTTTT; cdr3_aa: CASSQSGQYTGELFF
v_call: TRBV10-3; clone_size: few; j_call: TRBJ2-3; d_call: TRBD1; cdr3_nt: TGTGCCATCAGGGACAGGGCAGGCCTCACAGATACGCAGTATTTT; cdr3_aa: CAIRDRAGLTDTQYF
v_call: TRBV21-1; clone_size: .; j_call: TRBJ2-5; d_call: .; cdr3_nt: TGTGCCAGGCTGACAGCCTCAGAGACCCAGTACTTC; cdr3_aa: CARLTASETQYF
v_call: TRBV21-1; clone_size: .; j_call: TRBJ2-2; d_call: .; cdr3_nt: TGTGCCAGCAGCTATCCAGGGAGTTACACCGGGGAGCTGTTTTTT; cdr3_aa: CASSYPGSYTGELFF
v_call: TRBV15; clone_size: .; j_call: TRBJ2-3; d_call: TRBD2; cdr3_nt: TGTGCCACCAGCAGAGATGCGCTGCGGGGGGGCACGGATACGCAGTATTTT; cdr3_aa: CATSRDALRGGTDTQYF
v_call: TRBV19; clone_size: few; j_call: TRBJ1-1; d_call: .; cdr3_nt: TGTGCCAGTAGTATATCCACGGCCACTGAAGCTTTCTTT; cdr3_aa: CASSISTATEAFF
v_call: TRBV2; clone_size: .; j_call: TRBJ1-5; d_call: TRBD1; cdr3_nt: TGTGCCAGCAGGGGACAGGGAGACTATCAGCCCCAGCATTTT; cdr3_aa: CASRGQGDYQPQHF
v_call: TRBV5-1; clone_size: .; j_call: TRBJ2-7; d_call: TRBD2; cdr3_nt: TGCGCCAGCAGCTTGGCCGCGGGGGGGCCGAGGTACGAGCAGTACTTC; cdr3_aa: CASSLAAGGPRYEQYF
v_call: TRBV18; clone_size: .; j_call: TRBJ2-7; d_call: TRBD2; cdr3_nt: TGTGCCAGCTCACCCGACGGGGGGACCTACGAGCAGTACTTC; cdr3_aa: CASSPDGGTYEQYF
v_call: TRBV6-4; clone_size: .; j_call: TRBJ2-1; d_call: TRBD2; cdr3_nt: TGTGCCAGCAGTGACGGGACTAGCGGGGGGAATGAGCAGTTCTTC; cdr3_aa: CASSDGTSGGNEQFF
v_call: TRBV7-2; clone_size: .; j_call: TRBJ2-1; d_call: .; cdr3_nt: TGTGCCAGCAAGGCGGGGTTACATCCCTACAATGAGCAGTTCTTC; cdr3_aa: CASKAGLHPYNEQFF
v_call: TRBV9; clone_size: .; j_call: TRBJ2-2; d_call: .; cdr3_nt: TGTGCCAGCCAGGTCAGGTCCTACACCGGGGAGCTGTTTTTT; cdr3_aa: CASQVRSYTGELFF
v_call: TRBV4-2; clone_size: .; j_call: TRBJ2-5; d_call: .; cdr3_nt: TGTGCCAGCAGCCAAGGTCAGGGCGGGGTAGAGACCCAGTACTTC; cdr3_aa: CASSQGQGGVETQYF
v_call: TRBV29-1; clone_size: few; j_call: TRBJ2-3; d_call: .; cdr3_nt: TGCAGCGTTGAATTGGGGGATACGCAGTATTTT; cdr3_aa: CSVELGDTQYF
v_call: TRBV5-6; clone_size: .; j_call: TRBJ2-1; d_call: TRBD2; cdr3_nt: TGTGCCAGCAGCCGACTAGCGGGGAATGAGCAGTTCTTC; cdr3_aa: CASSRLAGNEQFF